The text below deals with one T cell receptor (beta chain). The antigen remains unidentified. The CDR3 runs to 17 residues. Unmatched junction bases numbered 17, after V lost 5 bases and J lost 4 bases. Germline CDR1 and CDR2: SGHNT and YYREEE (reference sequence). Adults with ileal or ileocolonic Crohn's disease and an indication for resection were eligible. These data are taken from a study of T cell repertoires in ileal Crohn's disease. Study information: 30% to 40% were active smokers at surgery; median disease duration was around 7.9 years. Notes on the study in general: Compared with non-smokers, active smokers at surgery showed more clonal expansions.

TCRB immunosequencing input was roughly 500 nanograms of biopsy DNA per sample. Profiled with immunoSEQ multiplex PCR; TCRdb holds only in-frame clones, not every one. Of some 3,300 clones listed, 72% were seen once; the top ten hold 9% to 15%. The sequence was obtained from an adult with Crohn's disease. The specimen sequenced was ileal tissue. The rearrangement uses TRBV5-4 and TRBJ1-2, with 7 bases matching TRBD1. DNA of the CDR3: TGTGCCAGCAGTCTATCGCTTACGGCAGGGGGTGCCTATGGCTACACCTTC. Translated, it gives CASSLSLTAGGAYGYTF.